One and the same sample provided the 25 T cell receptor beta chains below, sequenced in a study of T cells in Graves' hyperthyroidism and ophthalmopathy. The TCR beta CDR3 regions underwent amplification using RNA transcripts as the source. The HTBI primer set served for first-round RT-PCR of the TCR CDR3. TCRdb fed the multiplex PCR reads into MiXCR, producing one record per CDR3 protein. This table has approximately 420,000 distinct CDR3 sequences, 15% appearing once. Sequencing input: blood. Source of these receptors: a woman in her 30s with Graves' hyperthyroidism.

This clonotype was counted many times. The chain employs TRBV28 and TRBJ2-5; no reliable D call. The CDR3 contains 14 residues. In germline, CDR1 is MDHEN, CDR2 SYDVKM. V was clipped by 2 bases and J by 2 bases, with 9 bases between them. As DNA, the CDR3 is TGTGCCAGCAGTTTACGGGCGCAGCAAGAGACCCAGTACTTC. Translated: CASSLRAQQETQYF. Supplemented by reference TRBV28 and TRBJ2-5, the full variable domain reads DVKVTQSSRYLVKRTGEKVFLECVQDMDHENMFWYRQDPGLGLRLIYFSYDVKMKEKGDIPEGYSVSREKKERFSLILESASTNQTSMYLCASSLRAQQETQYFGPGTRLLVL.

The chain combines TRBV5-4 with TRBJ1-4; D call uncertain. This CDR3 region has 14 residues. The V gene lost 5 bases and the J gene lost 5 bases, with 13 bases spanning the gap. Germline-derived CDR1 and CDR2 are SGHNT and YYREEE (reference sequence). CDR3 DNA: TGTGCCAGCAGTCCAGGCAACCAGAATGAAAAACTGTTTTTT. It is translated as CASSPGNQNEKLFF.

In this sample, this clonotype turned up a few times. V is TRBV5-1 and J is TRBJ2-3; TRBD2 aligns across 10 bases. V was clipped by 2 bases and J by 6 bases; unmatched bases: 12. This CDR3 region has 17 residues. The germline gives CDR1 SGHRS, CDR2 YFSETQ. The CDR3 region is CASSFQFLAGVSDTQYF. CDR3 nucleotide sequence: TGCGCCAGCAGCTTCCAGTTCCTAGCGGGAGTGTCTGATACGCAGTATTTT.

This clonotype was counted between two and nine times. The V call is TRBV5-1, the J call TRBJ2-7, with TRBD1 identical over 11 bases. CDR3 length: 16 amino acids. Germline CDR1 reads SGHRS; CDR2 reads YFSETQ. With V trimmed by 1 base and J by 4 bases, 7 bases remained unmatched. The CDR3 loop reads CASSLTGTGGIYEQYF. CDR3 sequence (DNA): TGCGCCAGCAGCTTGACCGGGACAGGGGGTATTTACGAGCAGTACTTC.

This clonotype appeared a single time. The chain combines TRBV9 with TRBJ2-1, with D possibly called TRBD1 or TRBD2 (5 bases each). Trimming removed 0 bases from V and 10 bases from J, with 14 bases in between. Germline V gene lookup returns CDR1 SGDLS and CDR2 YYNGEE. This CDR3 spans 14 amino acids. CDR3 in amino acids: CASSVDTFGGEQFF. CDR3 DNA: TGTGCCAGCAGCGTAGATACTTTTGGGGGAGAGCAGTTCTTC.

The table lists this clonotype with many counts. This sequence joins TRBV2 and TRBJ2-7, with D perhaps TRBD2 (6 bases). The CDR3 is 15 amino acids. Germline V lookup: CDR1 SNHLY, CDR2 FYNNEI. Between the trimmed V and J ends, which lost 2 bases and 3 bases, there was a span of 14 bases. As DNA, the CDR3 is TGTGCCAGCAGTGAAATACTAGCCCGACGCTACGAGCAGTACTTC. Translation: CASSEILARRYEQYF.

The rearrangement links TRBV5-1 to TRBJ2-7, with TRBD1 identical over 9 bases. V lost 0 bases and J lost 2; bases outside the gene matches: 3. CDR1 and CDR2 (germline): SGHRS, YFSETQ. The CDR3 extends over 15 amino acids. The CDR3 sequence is CASSLAGDRAYEQYF. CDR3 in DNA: TGCGCCAGCAGCTTGGCCGGGGACAGGGCCTACGAGCAGTACTTC.

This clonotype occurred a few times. For the CDR3, the DNA is TGTGCCACCAGTGATCCCGGGACAGGAAACACCGGGGAGCTGTTTTTT. Residues: CATSDPGTGNTGELFF. The chain couples TRBV24-1 to TRBJ2-2, with 8 bases fitting TRBD1. Trimming at V came to 3 bases and at J to 2 bases, leaving 4 bases not matched to a gene. The CDR3 contains 16 residues. CDR1 is KGHDR and CDR2 is SFDVKD in the germline V gene.

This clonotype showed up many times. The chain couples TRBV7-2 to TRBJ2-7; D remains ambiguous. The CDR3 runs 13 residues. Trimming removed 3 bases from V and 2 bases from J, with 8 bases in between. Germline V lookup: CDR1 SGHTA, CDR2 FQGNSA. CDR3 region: CASSFHPAYEQYF. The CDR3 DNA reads TGTGCCAGCAGCTTTCACCCAGCCTACGAGCAGTACTTC.

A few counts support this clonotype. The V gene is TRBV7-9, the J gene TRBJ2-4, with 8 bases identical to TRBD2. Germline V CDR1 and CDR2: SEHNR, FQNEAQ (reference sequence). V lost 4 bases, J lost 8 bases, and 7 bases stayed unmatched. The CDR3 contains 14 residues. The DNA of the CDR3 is TGTGCCAGCAGCTCAGCGGGAGATTACGACATTCAGTACTTC. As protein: CASSSAGDYDIQYF. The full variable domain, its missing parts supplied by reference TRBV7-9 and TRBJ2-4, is DTGVSQNPRHKITKRGQNVTFRCDPISEHNRLYWYRQTLGQGPEFLTYFQNEAQLEKSRLLSDRFSAERPKGSFSTLEIQRTEQGDSAMYLCASSSAGDYDIQYFGAGTRLSVL.

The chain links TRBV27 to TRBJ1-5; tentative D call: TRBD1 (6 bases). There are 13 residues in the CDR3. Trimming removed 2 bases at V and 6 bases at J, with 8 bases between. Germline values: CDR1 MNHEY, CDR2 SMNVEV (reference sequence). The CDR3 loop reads CASSLGQLQPQHF. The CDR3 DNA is TGTGCCAGCAGTTTAGGACAGCTTCAGCCCCAGCATTTT.

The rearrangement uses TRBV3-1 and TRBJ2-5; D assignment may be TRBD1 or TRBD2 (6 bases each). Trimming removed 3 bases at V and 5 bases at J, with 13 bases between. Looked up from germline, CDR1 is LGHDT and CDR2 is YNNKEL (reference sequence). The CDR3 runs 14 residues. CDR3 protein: CASSHKGGSETQYF. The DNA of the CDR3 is TGTGCCAGCAGCCATAAAGGGGGGTCGGAGACCCAGTACTTC.

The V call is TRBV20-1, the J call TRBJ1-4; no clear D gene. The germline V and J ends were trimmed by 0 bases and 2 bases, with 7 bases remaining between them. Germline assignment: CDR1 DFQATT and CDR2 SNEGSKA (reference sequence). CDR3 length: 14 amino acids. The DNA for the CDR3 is TGCAGTGCTAGAGACCAGTGGACTAATGAAAAACTGTTTTTT. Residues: CSARDQWTNEKLFF.

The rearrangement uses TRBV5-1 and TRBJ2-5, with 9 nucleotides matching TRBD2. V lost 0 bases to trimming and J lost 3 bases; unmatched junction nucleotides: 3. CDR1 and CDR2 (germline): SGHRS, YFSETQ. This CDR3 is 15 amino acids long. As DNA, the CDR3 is TGCGCCAGCAGCTTGGTGGTAGCGGGAGAAGAGACCCAGTACTTC. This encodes CASSLVVAGEETQYF.

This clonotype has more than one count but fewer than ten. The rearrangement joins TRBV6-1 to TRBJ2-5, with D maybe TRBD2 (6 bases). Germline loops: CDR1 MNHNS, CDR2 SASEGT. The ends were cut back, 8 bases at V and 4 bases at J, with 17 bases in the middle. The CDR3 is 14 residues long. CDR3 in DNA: TGTGCCAGCCTGCCTGGAGGGGTGCGAGAGACCCAGTACTTC. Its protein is CASLPGGVRETQYF.

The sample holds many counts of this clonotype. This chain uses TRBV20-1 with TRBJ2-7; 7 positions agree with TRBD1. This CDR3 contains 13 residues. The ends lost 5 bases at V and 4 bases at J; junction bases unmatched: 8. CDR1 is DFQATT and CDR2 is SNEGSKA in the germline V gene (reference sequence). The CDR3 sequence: CSAPVPGGYEQYF. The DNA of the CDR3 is TGCAGTGCTCCGGTTCCAGGGGGTTACGAGCAGTACTTC.

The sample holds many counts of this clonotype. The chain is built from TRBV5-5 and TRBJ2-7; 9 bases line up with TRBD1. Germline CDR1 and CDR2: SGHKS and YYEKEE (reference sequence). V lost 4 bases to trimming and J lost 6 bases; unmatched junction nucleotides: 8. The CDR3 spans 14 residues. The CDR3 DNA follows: TGTGCCAGCAGCCAGAAAACGACAGGGGGCGAGCAGTACTTC. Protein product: CASSQKTTGGEQYF.

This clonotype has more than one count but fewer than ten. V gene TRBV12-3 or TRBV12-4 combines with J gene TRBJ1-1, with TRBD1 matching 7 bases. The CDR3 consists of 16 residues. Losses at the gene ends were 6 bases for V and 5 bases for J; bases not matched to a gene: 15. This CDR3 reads CASSLRGLRQKTEAFF. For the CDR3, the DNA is TGTGCCAGCAGCCTTAGGGGGCTCCGACAGAAAACTGAAGCTTTCTTT.

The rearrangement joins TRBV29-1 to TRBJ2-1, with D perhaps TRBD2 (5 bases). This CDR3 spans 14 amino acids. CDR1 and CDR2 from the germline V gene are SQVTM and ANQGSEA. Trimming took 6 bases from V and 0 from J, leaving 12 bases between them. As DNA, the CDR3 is TGCAGCGTCACTAGAGAAAGCTCCTACAATGAGCAGTTCTTC. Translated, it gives CSVTRESSYNEQFF.

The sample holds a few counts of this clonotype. Here the CDR3 reads CASSSGTSFQTQYF. CDR3 in DNA: TGTGCCAGCAGCTCCGGGACTAGCTTCCAGACCCAGTACTTC. This sequence joins TRBV11-2 and TRBJ2-5; 9 nucleotides match TRBD2. The CDR3 runs to 14 residues. The trim removed 4 bases at V and 6 bases at J, leaving 6 bases unmatched. Germline CDR1 SGHAT, CDR2 FQNNGV.

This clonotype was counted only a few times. CDR3 amino acids: CASSQRGDQGQFF. As DNA, the CDR3 is TGTGCCAGCAGCCAACGGGGGGATCAGGGGCAGTTCTTC. The rearrangement joins TRBV3-1 to TRBJ2-1, with 7 bases identical to TRBD2. The germline V gene has CDR1 LGHDT and CDR2 YNNKEL (reference sequence). This CDR3 contains 13 residues. J lost 12 bases, V lost 2 bases, and 7 bases had no gene match.

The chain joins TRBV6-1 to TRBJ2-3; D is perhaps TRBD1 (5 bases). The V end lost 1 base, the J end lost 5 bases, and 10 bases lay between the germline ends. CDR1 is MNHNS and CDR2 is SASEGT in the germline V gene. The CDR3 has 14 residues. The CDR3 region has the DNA TGTGCCAGCAGTGAAGTTGTGGGGCTAGATACGCAGTATTTT. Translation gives CASSEVVGLDTQYF.

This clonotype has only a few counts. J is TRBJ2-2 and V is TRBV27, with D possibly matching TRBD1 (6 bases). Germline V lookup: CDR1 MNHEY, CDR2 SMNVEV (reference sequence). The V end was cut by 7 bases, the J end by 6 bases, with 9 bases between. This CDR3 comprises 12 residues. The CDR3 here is CASTGDSGELFF. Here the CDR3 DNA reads TGTGCCAGCACAGGGGATTCCGGGGAGCTGTTTTTT.

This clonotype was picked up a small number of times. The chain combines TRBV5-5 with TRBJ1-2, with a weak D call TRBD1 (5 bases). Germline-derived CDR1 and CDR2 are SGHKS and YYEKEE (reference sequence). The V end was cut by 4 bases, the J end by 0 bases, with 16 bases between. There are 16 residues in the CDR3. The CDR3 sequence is CASSTGQPKANYGYTF. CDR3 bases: TGTGCCAGCAGCACCGGACAACCCAAAGCTAACTATGGCTACACCTTC.

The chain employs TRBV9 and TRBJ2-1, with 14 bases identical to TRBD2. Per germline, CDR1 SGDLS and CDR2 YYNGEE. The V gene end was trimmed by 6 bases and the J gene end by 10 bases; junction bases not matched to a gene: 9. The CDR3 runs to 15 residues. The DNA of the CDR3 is TGTGCCAGCACCGAGGGACTAGCGGGAGATGGCGAGCAGTTCTTC. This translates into CASTEGLAGDGEQFF.